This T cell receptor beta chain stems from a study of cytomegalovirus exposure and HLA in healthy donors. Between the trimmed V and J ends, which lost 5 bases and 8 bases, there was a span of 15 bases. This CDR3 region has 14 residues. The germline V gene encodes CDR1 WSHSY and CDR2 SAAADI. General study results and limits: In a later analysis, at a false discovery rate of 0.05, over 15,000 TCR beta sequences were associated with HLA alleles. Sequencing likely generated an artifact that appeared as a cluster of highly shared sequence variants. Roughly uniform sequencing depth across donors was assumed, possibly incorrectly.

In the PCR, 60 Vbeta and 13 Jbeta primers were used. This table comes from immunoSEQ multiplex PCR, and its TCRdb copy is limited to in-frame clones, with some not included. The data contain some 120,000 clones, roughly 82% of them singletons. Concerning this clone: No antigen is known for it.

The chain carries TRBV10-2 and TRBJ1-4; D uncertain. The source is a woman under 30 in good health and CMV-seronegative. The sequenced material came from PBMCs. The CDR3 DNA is TGCGCCAGCAGTCCCAGTACGGGAGGCGAAAAACTGTTTTTT. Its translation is CASSPSTGGEKLFF.